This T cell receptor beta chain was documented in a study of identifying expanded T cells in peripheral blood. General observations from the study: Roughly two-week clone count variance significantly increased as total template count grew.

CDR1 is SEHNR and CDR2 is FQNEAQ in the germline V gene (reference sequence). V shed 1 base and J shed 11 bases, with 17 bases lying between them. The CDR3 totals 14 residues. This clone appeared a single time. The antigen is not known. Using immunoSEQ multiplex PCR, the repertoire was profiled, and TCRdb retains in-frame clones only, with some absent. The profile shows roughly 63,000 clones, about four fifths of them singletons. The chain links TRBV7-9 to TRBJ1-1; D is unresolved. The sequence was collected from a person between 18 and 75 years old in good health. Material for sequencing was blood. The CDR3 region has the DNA TGTGCCAGCAGCTTAGAACAGAGAGCCCTTGAGGCTTTCTTT. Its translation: CASSLEQRALEAFF.